This T cell receptor beta chain is drawn from a study of OX40 agonist ivuxolimab in advanced cancers. Study background: The dose-escalation group included hepatocellular carcinoma, melanoma, renal cell carcinoma and head and neck cancer. Whole-study findings and limits: Both blood CD4+ and CD8+ T cells showed clonal growth by week 6 at 0.1 to 3.0 mg/kg. CD8+ T cells showed, on average, more clonal expansion than CD4+ cells.

If patients had autoimmune disease history or systemic immunosuppression, they were excluded. V shed 3 bases and J shed 1 base, with 6 bases lying between them. The CDR3 has 13 residues. From germline, CDR1 is KGHSH and CDR2 LQKENI. Measured with immunoSEQ multiplex PCR; TCRdb has only the in-frame clones, and not every one. Counted here are approximately 46,000 clones, about 80% occurring once; the ten biggest clones make up 3% to 4%. With regard to this clone: Its antigen remains unidentified.

This receptor was obtained from an adult with an advanced solid tumor such as melanoma, head and neck, liver or kidney cancer. The chain employs TRBV18 and TRBJ1-1; D gene unclear. The sample consisted of CD4+ or CD8+ T cells sorted from blood, taken in a trial of the OX40 agonist ivuxolimab. The CDR3 reads CASSPSENTEAFF. CDR3 DNA sequence: TGTGCCAGCTCACCGTCGGAGAACACTGAAGCTTTCTTT. Looking up the rest from reference TRBV18 and TRBJ1-1 gives the full variable domain: NAGVMQNPRHLVRRRGQEARLRCSPMKGHSHVYWYRQLPEEGLKFMVYLQKENIIDESGMPKERFSAEFPKEGPSILRIQQVVRGDSAAYFCASSPSENTEAFFGQGTRLTVV.